This T cell receptor beta chain came from a study of CD8 T cells in ankylosing spondylitis. CDR3 length equals 14 residues. CDR1 and CDR2 (germline): SEHNR, FQNEAQ (reference sequence). The V end was cut by 3 bases, the J end by 6 bases, with 15 bases between. Study-level points and caveats: Previously reported in reactive arthritis synovial fluid and blood were some of the motif variants. Disease-linked clones reportedly concentrated significantly in matched ankylosing spondylitis synovial fluid. One TCR beta motif, made up of about 8 highly homologous variants, appeared characteristic of ankylosing spondylitis blood.

The authors made TCR beta libraries by quantitative 5'-RACE with molecular barcodes. Each CDR3 protein is one row after TCRdb ran MiXCR on the 5' RACE reads. The data hold about 500,000 distinct CDR3 sequences, with over 4% observed a single time. This clonotype was seen repeatedly, ten times or more. Its antigen is unidentified. The chain uses TRBV7-9 and TRBJ2-7; D is ambiguous. The clonotype was recovered from a male donor with ankylosing spondylitis. The sequenced sample was blood, either unsorted or a sorted T cell fraction (not recorded which). DNA for the CDR3: TGTGCCAGCAGCTTCCCTAGAAGGGCCTCCGAGCAGTACTTC. Its translation is CASSFPRRASEQYF.